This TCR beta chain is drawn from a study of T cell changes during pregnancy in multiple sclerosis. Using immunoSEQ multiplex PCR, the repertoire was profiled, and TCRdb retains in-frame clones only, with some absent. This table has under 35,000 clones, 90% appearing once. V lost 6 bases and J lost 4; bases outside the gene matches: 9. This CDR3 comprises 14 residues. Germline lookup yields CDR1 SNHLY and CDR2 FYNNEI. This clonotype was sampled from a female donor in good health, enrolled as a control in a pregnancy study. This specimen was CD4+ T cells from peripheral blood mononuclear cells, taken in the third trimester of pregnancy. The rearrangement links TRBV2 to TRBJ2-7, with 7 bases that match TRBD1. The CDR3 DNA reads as TGTGCCAGCAGGACGACAGGGCTGGAGTACGAGCAGTACTTC. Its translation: CASRTTGLEYEQYF.